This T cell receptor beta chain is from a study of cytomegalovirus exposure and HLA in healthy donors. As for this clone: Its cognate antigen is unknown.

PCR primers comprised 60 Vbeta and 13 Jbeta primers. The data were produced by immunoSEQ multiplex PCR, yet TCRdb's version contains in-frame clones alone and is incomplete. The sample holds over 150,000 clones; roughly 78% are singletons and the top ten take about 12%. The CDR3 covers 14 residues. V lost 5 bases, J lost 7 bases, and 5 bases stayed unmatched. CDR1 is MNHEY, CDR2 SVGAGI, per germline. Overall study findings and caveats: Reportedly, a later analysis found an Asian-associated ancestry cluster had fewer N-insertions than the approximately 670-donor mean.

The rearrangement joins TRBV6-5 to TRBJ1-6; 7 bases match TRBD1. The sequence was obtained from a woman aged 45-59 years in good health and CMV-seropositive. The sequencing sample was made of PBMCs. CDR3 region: CASSPTGWNSPLHF. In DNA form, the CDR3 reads TGTGCCAGCAGTCCGACAGGGTGGAATTCACCCCTCCACTTT.